The 22 T cell receptor beta chains below were found in one sample sequenced in a study of blood T cell repertoires in COVID-19. The table came from immunoSEQ multiplex PCR; TCRdb's copy has only in-frame clones and leaves some out. The sample consists of 120,000 to 150,000 clones, approximately 90% of them appearing once. Source material: peripheral blood. The receptors derive from a middle-aged woman with acute or convalescent COVID-19.

The chain joins TRBV19 to TRBJ1-2; D may be TRBD1 (6 bases). Deletions cut 6 bases from V and 2 bases from J, with 10 bases between. Germline assignment: CDR1 LNHDA and CDR2 SQIVND (reference sequence). The CDR3 runs 13 residues. CDR3 DNA sequence: TGTGCCAGTAGAACAGGGCCCAACTATGGCTACACCTTC. Translated: CASRTGPNYGYTF.

This chain links TRBV27 with TRBJ1-5; 8 bases line up with TRBD1. CDR3 length equals 15 residues. Trimming at V came to 5 bases and at J to 6 bases, leaving 9 bases not matched to a gene. Germline V CDR1 and CDR2: MNHEY, SMNVEV (reference sequence). CDR3 in amino acids: CASSLKQGGGQPQHF. The CDR3 bases are TGTGCCAGCAGTCTTAAACAGGGGGGAGGTCAGCCCCAGCATTTT.

This clone was counted a single time. The chain employs TRBV30 and TRBJ2-3; D may be TRBD1 (6 bases). The V gene's germline CDR1 is GTSNPN and CDR2 SVGIG (reference sequence). With 0 bases removed from V and 5 bases from J, the gap between germline ends came to 15 bases. This CDR3 region has 15 residues. The CDR3 sequence is CAWSVGTLDLDTQYF. CDR3 in DNA: TGTGCCTGGAGTGTAGGGACATTGGATTTAGATACGCAGTATTTT. The full variable domain, completed using reference TRBV30 and TRBJ2-3, is SQTIHQWPATLVQPVGSPLSLECTVEGTSNPNLYWYRQAAGRGLQLLFYSVGIGQISSEVPQNLSASRPQDRQFILSSKKLLLSDSGFYLCAWSVGTLDLDTQYFGPGTRLTVL.

V usage is TRBV10-3 and J usage is TRBJ2-4; D might be TRBD2 (5 bases). Per germline, CDR1 ENHRY and CDR2 SYGVKD. Between the trimmed V and J ends, which lost 2 bases and 0 bases, there was a span of 14 bases. The CDR3 consists of 17 residues. This CDR3 is CAISEEGGRLAKNIQYF. The DNA of the CDR3 is TGTGCCATCAGTGAGGAGGGCGGCCGGCTAGCCAAAAACATTCAGTACTTC.

The rearrangement uses TRBV25-1 and TRBJ2-1; D might be TRBD2 (6 bases). The ends were cut back, 7 bases at V and 7 bases at J, with 29 bases in the middle. The CDR3 runs to 18 residues. The V gene's germline CDR1 is MGHDK and CDR2 SYGVNS. The CDR3 DNA is TGTGCCAGCATCGGCCCGTCCTATAGCGGCGAGCCTCAGAATGAGCAGTTCTTC. Translating gives CASIGPSYSGEPQNEQFF.

The J gene is TRBJ2-3, the V gene TRBV6-4, with 9 bases aligning to TRBD1. Unmatched junction bases numbered 6, after V lost 3 bases and J lost 5 bases. Germline values: CDR1 MRHNA, CDR2 SNTAGT. This CDR3 is built from 15 residues. This CDR3 is CASSDRGQGIDTQYF. In nucleotides, the CDR3 is TGTGCCAGCAGTGATCGGGGACAGGGAATAGATACGCAGTATTTT.

This clone was detected once. The chain has TRBV5-8 and TRBJ1-2, with D maybe TRBD1 (6 bases). Germline-derived CDR1 and CDR2 are SGHTS and YDEGEE. Trimming shortened V by 5 bases and J by 6 bases, and 17 bases separated the two germline ends. The CDR3 sequence is 14 residues long. The CDR3 spells CASRRRGGGDGYTF. DNA of the CDR3: TGTGCCAGCAGACGAAGGGGGGGCGGTGATGGCTACACCTTC.

V and J are TRBV20-1 and TRBJ1-6; possibly TRBD1 for D (6 bases). This CDR3 has 13 amino acids. The V end was cut by 3 bases, the J end by 6 bases, with 9 bases between. Germline V gene data show CDR1 as DFQATT and CDR2 as SNEGSKA (reference sequence). The CDR3 DNA is TGCAGTGCTAGTAGCAGGGGTAATTCACCCCTCCACTTT. Amino acid sequence: CSASSRGNSPLHF.

The chain links TRBV10-3 to TRBJ2-7, with a possible D match to TRBD1 (6 bases). Per germline, CDR1 ENHRY and CDR2 SYGVKD. This CDR3 has 13 amino acids. V was shortened by 6 bases and J by 4 bases, with 13 bases between the two germline ends. CDR3 in DNA: TGTGCCATCAGAGGACAGCTCACGTACGAGCAGTACTTC. Encoded protein: CAIRGQLTYEQYF.

The chain has TRBV7-2 and TRBJ2-3, with unresolved D. Trimming pared 2 bases from V and 1 base from J, leaving 10 bases between. This CDR3 is built from 15 residues. The V gene's germline CDR1 is SGHTA and CDR2 FQGNSA. The CDR3: CASSLRGSGTDTQYF. For the CDR3, the DNA is TGTGCCAGCAGCTTACGTGGCTCAGGCACAGATACGCAGTATTTT.

The chain joins TRBV3-1 (or the pseudogene TRBV3-2) to TRBJ2-3; D might be TRBD2 (5 bases). Germline V gene data show CDR1 as LGHDT and CDR2 as YNNKEL (reference sequence). Deletions cut 1 base from V and 3 bases from J, with 8 bases between. The CDR3 has 14 residues. CDR3 sequence (DNA): TGTGCCAGCAGCCAAGTACTAGTTACAGATACGCAGTATTTT. The encoded protein is CASSQVLVTDTQYF.

Only a few counts were recorded for this clone. The rearrangement joins TRBV5-1 to TRBJ2-5; TRBD2 agrees at 13 bases. V lost 6 bases to trimming and J lost 4 bases; unmatched junction nucleotides: 6. CDR3 length equals 15 residues. Germline V gene sequence: CDR1 SGHRS, CDR2 YFSETQ. The DNA of the CDR3 is TGCGCCAGCAAAGGACTAGCGGGAGTGGGAGAGACCCAGTACTTC. Its protein is CASKGLAGVGETQYF.

V and J are TRBV9 and TRBJ2-3, with TRBD2 matching over 8 bases. Germline loops: CDR1 SGDLS, CDR2 YYNGEE. The length of the CDR3 is 17 residues. J lost 3 bases, V lost 0 bases, and 9 bases had no gene match. DNA for the CDR3: TGTGCCAGCAGCGTAGAGATCCGGGGCGGGGGGACAGATACGCAGTATTTT. Translation gives CASSVEIRGGGTDTQYF.

Comments on this clone: Other DNA sequences within the sample encode an identical CDR3. The chain recombines TRBV11-2 with TRBJ2-5, with TRBD1 matching 7 bases. Trimming cost V 2 bases and J 3 bases; bases outside gene matches: 0. The CDR3 runs to 13 residues. Germline CDR1 reads SGHAT; CDR2 reads FQNNGV. The CDR3: CASSLTGEETQYF. The DNA of the CDR3 is TGTGCCAGCAGCTTAACAGGGGAAGAGACCCAGTACTTC.

The V gene is TRBV21-1, the J gene TRBJ1-2; TRBD1, the table's D call, lacks a check against the DNA. TRBV21-1 is assigned pseudogene status. The CDR3 sequence is 15 residues long. This CDR3 reads CASSRQDRANYGYTF. CDR3 nucleotides: TGTGCCAGCAGCCGCCAGGACAGGGCTAACTATGGCTACACCTTC.

The chain carries TRBV4-1 and TRBJ1-1, with D hard to call. Germline V lookup: CDR1 MGHRA, CDR2 YSYEKL. This CDR3 has 13 residues. V was pared by 3 bases and J by 6 bases, with 11 bases between. CDR3 region: CASSHPGSAEAFF. CDR3 DNA sequence: TGCGCCAGCAGCCATCCGGGGTCCGCTGAAGCTTTCTTT.

This chain links TRBV12-3 or TRBV12-4 with TRBJ1-1; TRBD1 matches at 8 bases. The CDR3 consists of 11 residues. With 9 bases clipped from V and 7 bases from J, the junction kept 4 bases outside the gene matches. In nucleotides, the CDR3 is TGTGCCAGTACAGGGGGAATTGAAGCTTTCTTT. It is translated as CASTGGIEAFF.

V gene TRBV23-1 combines with J gene TRBJ1-5, with 9 bases identical to TRBD1. TRBV23-1 is an ORF for which the function is uncertain. The junction had 3 bases not matched to a gene; V was cut back by 2 bases and J by 1 base. The CDR3 runs to 16 residues. CDR3 in DNA: TGCGCCAGCAGTCAACAACAGGGGGCAAGCAATCAGCCCCAGCATTTT. Translation gives CASSQQQGASNQPQHF.

This clone was picked up a small number of times. This chain uses TRBV6-2 or TRBV6-3 with TRBJ1-1, with TRBD1 matching over 7 bases. This CDR3 contains 16 residues. CDR1 and CDR2 from the germline V gene are MNHEY and SVGEGT. Germline trimming cut 3 bases from V and 1 base from J; bases unmatched to any gene: 8. In DNA form, the CDR3 reads TGTGCCAGCAGTTATATGACAGGGAATAGGAACACTGAAGCTTTCTTT. Translating it yields CASSYMTGNRNTEAFF.

The rearrangement joins TRBV30 to TRBJ1-2; 8 nucleotides agree with TRBD1. This CDR3 comprises 13 residues. V gave up 4 bases and J gave up 4 bases; unmatched junction bases: 5. Looked up from germline, CDR1 is GTSNPN and CDR2 is SVGIG (reference sequence). The CDR3 loop reads CAWIRQGFYGYTF. The CDR3 nucleotides read TGTGCCTGGATTCGACAGGGGTTCTATGGCTACACCTTC.

This chain connects TRBV7-9 to TRBJ1-4; TRBD1 agrees at 7 bases. This CDR3 has 16 residues. The V gene's germline CDR1 is SEHNR and CDR2 FQNEAQ (reference sequence). The ends lost 3 bases at V and 8 bases at J; junction bases unmatched: 12. The CDR3 sequence: CASSFPQQGMREKLFF. The CDR3 bases are TGTGCCAGCAGCTTCCCTCAACAGGGGATGCGAGAAAAACTGTTTTTT.

V and J are TRBV7-9 and TRBJ2-1; a possible D gene is TRBD1 (5 bases). There are 15 residues in the CDR3. V was clipped by 0 bases and J by 1 base, with 7 bases between them. Looked up from germline, CDR1 is SEHNR and CDR2 is FQNEAQ (reference sequence). This CDR3 reads CASSLADTSYNEQFF. The CDR3 DNA reads as TGTGCCAGCAGCTTAGCGGACACTTCCTACAATGAGCAGTTCTTC.